Following are 4 T cell receptor beta chains from one sample sequenced in a study of vaccination and CD4 T cells after COVID-19. For these TCRs, the target antigens are not known. At the Johns Hopkins FTIC core, DNA taken from cultured CD4+ T cells was sequenced by way of the Oncomine TCR Beta short-read assay. TCRdb independently ran MiXCR on the PCR reads; one entry per CDR3 protein. In the table there are 18,000 or so distinct CDR3 sequences, over 40% of which are singletons. Indicated treatment: approximately nine-day PBMC culture with coronavirus spike peptide pools or control peptides (ViraFEST assay). Sequencing used CD4+ T cells from blood, cultured in vitro. Receptors were obtained from a human donor who had recovered from COVID-19.

V gene TRBV28 combines with J gene TRBJ1-1; a weak D match, TRBD1 (5 bases). The CDR3 is made up of 22 amino acids. Looked up from germline, CDR1 is MDHEN and CDR2 is SYDVKM. The V end was cut by 6 bases, the J end by 0 bases, with 35 bases between. In DNA form, the CDR3 reads TGTGCCAGCAGCCCTTCTTTTCGGTTTACCTACAGGACCGAGGAGATGAACACTGAAGCTTTCTTT. As protein: CASSPSFRFTYRTEEMNTEAFF.

The chain uses TRBV28 and TRBJ1-1, with 11 bases matching TRBD1. V trimming: 2 bases; J trimming: 6 bases; junction bases outside the gene matches: 5. The CDR3 extends over 15 amino acids. Germline V gene data show CDR1 as MDHEN and CDR2 as SYDVKM. The CDR3 region is CASSLGTGGSSEAFF. The DNA of the CDR3 is TGTGCCAGCAGTTTAGGGACAGGGGGTTCTTCTGAAGCTTTCTTT.

The V call is TRBV6-2 or TRBV6-3, the J call TRBJ2-1; a possible D gene is TRBD2 (5 bases). Trimming cost V 4 bases and J 0 bases, with 13 bases left between them. Germline CDR1 is MNHEY and CDR2 is SVGEGT. This CDR3 has 16 residues. The CDR3 DNA reads as TGTGCCAGCAGTTCCCGGGGTCAGAGCTCCTACAATGAGCAGTTCTTC. Amino acids: CASSSRGQSSYNEQFF.

The chain uses TRBV19 and TRBJ2-5, with 9 positions matching TRBD2. The CDR3 extends over 15 amino acids. V shed 4 bases and J 2 bases; nucleotides not matched to a gene: 5. The germline V gene encodes CDR1 LNHDA and CDR2 SQIVND (reference sequence). CDR3 nucleotide sequence: TGTGCCAGTAGTACCCTAGCGGGGTCACAAGAGACCCAGTACTTC. It translates to CASSTLAGSQETQYF.